This record covers a single T cell receptor beta chain. Its antigen remains unknown. Sequencing was performed with immunoSEQ multiplex PCR; in TCRdb, only in-frame clones are kept and a portion is missing. The table shows 150,000 to 200,000 clones, with approximately 94% occurring only once. The sample belongs to a study of T cell responses to AZD1222 COVID-19 vaccine. Study-level points and caveats: Reports indicate that nearly half of spike-specific TCRs are directed at unmutated variant regions. Sampling that yielded the repertoires occurred only after the peak T cell response. Only a handful of AZD1222 recipients tested seropositive at baseline. Spike-specific TCR breadth and depth went up after people got two AZD1222 doses.

Germline V gene sequence: CDR1 MNHNS, CDR2 SASEGT. The V end lost 3 bases, the J end lost 5 bases, and 17 bases lay between the germline ends. The CDR3 sequence is 16 residues long. The sample was peripheral blood, taken on day 0 of AZD1222 vaccination. The chain has TRBV6-1 and TRBJ1-5; possible D gene TRBD1, 6 bases. The TCR was taken from an adult in good health. The CDR3 nucleotides read TGTGCCAGCAGTGACCCCTTCAGCGGGGGGCATCAGCCCCAGCATTTT. Protein product: CASSDPFSGGHQPQHF.